The source of this TCR beta chain is a study of spatial heterogeneity in lung cancer. Each TCR cDNA molecule carried a unique molecular identifier. TCRdb redid the calling of the 5' RACE reads with MiXCR, one entry per CDR3 protein. The table shows 6,000 to 9,000 distinct CDR3 sequences, with roughly 5.6% occurring only once. Study-level findings and limits: Ubiquitous, expanded tumor-derived TCRs were more frequently observed in blood at resection than at follow-up.

The table lists this clonotype with many counts. Its antigen is still unknown. Noted time point: sample taken at primary tumor resection. Unsorted whole RNA samples from tumor, nontumor lung or frozen PBMC were sequenced. The sequenced sample was PBMCs, obtained at surgery. This receptor was obtained from a male donor with early-stage non-small cell lung cancer.

The chain's CDR3 is CASSSVRQTDTQYF. The CDR3 DNA reads TGTGCCAGCAGTTCCGTGAGGCAAACAGATACGCAGTATTTT. The chain couples TRBV6-5 to TRBJ2-3; D is unresolved. Germline lookup yields CDR1 MNHEY and CDR2 SVGAGI. V was pared by 4 bases and J by 3 bases, with 11 bases between. The length of the CDR3 is 14 residues.